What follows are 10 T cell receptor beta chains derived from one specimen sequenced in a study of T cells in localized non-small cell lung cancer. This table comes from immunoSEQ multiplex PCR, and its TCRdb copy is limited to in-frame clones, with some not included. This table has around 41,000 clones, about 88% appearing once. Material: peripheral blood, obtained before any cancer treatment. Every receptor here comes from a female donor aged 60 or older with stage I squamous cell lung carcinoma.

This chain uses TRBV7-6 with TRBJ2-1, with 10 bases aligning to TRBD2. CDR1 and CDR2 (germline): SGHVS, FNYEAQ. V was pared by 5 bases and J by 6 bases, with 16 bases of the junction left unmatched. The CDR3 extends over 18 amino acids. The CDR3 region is CASSQSPSGSAGRNEQFF. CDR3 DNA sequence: TGTGCCAGCAGCCAGAGCCCTAGCGGGAGTGCCGGTCGCAATGAGCAGTTCTTC.

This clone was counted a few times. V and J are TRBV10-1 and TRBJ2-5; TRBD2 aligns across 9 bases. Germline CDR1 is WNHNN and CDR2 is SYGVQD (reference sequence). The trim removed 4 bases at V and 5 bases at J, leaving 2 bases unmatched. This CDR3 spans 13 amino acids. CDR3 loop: CASSGLAVETQYF. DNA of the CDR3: TGCGCCAGCAGTGGACTAGCGGTGGAGACCCAGTACTTC.

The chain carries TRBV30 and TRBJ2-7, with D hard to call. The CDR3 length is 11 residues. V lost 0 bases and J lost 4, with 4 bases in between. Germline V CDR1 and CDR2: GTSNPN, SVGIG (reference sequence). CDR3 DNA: TGTGCCTGGAGTGTAAAGTACGAGCAGTACTTC. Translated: CAWSVKYEQYF.

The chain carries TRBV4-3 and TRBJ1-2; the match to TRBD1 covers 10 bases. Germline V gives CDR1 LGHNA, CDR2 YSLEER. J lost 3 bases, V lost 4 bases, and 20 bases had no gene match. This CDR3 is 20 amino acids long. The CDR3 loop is CASSRSMNRDRGAYHYGYTF. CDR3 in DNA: TGCGCCAGCAGCCGCTCCATGAACCGGGACAGGGGAGCTTATCACTATGGCTACACCTTC.

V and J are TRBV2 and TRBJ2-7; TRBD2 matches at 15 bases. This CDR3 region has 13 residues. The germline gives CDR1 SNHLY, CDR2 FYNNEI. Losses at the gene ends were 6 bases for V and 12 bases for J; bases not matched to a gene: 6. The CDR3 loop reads CASRSGTSGRWYF. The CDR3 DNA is TGTGCCAGCAGATCCGGGACTAGCGGGAGGTGGTACTTC.

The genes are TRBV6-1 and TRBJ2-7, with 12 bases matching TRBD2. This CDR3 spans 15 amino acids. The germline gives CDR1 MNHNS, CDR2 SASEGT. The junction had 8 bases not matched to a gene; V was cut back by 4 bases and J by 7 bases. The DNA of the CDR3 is TGTGCCAGCAGTGTTCGGACTAGCGGGGTGGGGGAGCAGTACTTC. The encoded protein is CASSVRTSGVGEQYF.

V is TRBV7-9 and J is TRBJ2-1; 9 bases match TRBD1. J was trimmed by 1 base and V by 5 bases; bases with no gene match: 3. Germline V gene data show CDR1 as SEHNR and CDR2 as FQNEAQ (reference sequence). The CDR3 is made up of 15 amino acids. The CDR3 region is CASSQTGGSYNEQFF. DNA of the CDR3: TGTGCCAGCAGCCAGACAGGGGGTTCCTACAATGAGCAGTTCTTC.

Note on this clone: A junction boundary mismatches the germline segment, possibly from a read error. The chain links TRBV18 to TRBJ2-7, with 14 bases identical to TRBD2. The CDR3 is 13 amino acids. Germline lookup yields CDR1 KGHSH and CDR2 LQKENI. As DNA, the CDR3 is TGTGCCAGCTCACCGGGGACTAGCGGGAGCTTTGACTTC. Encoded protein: CASSPGTSGSFDF.

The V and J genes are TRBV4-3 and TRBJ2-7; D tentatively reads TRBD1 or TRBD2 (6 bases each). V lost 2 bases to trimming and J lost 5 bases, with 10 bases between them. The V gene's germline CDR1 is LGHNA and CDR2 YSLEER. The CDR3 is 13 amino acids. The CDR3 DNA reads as TGCGCCAGCAGCCAAAAGGGGGGCCACGAGCAGTACTTC. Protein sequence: CASSQKGGHEQYF.

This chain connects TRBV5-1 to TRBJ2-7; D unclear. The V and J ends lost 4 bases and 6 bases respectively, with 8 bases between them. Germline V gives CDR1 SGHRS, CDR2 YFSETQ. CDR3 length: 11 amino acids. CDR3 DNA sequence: TGCGCCAGCAGCGAGAAATTCGAGCAGTACTTC. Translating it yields CASSEKFEQYF.